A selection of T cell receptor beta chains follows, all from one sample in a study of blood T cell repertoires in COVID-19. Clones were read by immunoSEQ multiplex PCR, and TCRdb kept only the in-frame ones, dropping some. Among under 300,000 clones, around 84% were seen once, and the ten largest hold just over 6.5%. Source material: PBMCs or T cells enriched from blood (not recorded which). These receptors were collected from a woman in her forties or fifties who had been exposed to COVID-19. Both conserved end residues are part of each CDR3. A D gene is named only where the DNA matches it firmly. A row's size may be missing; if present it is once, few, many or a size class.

CASTTDLNTEAFF | TGTGCCAGCACGACTGATCTGAACACTGAAGCTTTCTTT | TRBJ1-1 | TRBV6-5 | - | once
CSAGVSGANVLTF | TGCAGCGCCGGGGTTTCTGGGGCCAACGTCCTGACTTTC | TRBJ2-6 | TRBV29-1 | - | -
CATSDPYSGASTDTQYF | TGTGCCACCAGTGATCCCTACAGCGGGGCGAGCACAGATACGCAGTATTTT | TRBJ2-3 | TRBV24-1 | TRBD2 | -
CASSLISPGHRMNTGELFF | TGTGCCAGCAGTTTAATATCACCGGGACACAGAATGAACACCGGGGAGCTGTTTTTT | TRBJ2-2 | TRBV27 | - | -
CASSVGTGSEKLFF | TGTGCCAGCAGCGTCGGGACAGGAAGTGAAAAACTGTTTTTT | TRBJ1-4 | TRBV7-2 | TRBD1 | -
CASSPGGGLRYGYTF | TGTGCCAGCAGCCCCGGGGGGGGGCTGAGATATGGCTACACCTTC | TRBJ1-2 | TRBV5-4 | - | -
CASSLDRGDEKLFF | TGTGCCAGCTCCCTGGACAGGGGGGACGAAAAACTGTTTTTT | TRBJ1-4 | TRBV18 | TRBD1 | -
CAWRPGQQPLNTEAFF | TGTGCCTGGAGACCTGGACAGCAACCTTTGAACACTGAAGCTTTCTTT | TRBJ1-1 | TRBV30 | - | -
CSVEEYGNTIYF | TGCAGCGTTGAAGAATATGGAAACACCATATATTTT | TRBJ1-3 | TRBV29-1 | - | -
CASSPQRVSSYGYTF | TGTGCCAGCAGCCCACAGAGGGTCAGCTCTTATGGCTACACCTTC | TRBJ1-2 | TRBV7-2 | - | few
CASSLALGEQYF | TGCGCCAGCAGCTTGGCCCTCGGTGAGCAGTACTTC | TRBJ2-7 | TRBV5-1 | - | -
CASSQGQQPNTEAFF | TGTGCCAGCAGCCAGGGTCAACAGCCGAACACTGAAGCTTTCTTT | TRBJ1-1 | TRBV3-1/TRBV3-2 | - | -
CASSYRVESNQPQHF | TGTGCCAGCAGTTACAGGGTGGAGAGCAATCAGCCCCAGCATTTT | TRBJ1-5 | TRBV28 | - | -
CASSPLGDNQPQHF | TGTGCCAGCAGTCCCCTAGGGGACAATCAGCCCCAGCATTTT | TRBJ1-5 | TRBV6-5 | - | -
CASSVDTLNYGYTF | TGCGCCAGCAGTGTGGACACACTTAACTATGGCTACACCTTC | TRBJ1-2 | TRBV10-2 | - | -
CASSHRRTYSNQPQHF | TGTGCCAGCAGCCATCGACGGACATATAGCAATCAGCCCCAGCATTTT | TRBJ1-5 | TRBV13 | - | -
CASRTGSGQPQHF | TGTGCCAGCAGAACAGGGTCGGGTCAGCCCCAGCATTTT | TRBJ1-5 | TRBV12-3/TRBV12-4 | - | -